These T cell receptor beta chains were read from a single sample in a study of cytomegalovirus exposure and HLA in healthy donors. The repertoire was sequenced with immunoSEQ multiplex PCR; TCRdb's copy has only in-frame clones and lacks some. This table has tens of thousands of clones, 70% to 85% appearing once. The sample was PBMCs. The receptors shown here come from a woman between 45 and 60 years old in good health and CMV-seropositive. The CDR3 runs from the conserved cysteine through the conserved F or W. A D gene is named only where the DNA matches it firmly. Only part of the rows carry a size: once, few, many, or a class if the clone is expanded.

CDR3 length: 12
V gene: TRBV29-1
D gene: TRBD2
J gene: TRBJ2-3
clone size: .
CDR3 DNA: TGCAGCGTTGACGGGGGGGCCATAACGCAGTATTTT
CDR3 protein: CSVDGGAITQYF

CDR3 length: 12
V gene: TRBV7-9
D gene: .
J gene: TRBJ2-7
clone size: .
CDR3 DNA: TGTCCCAGCAGCCACGGGGCCTACGAGCAGTACTTC
CDR3 protein: CPSSHGAYEQYF

CDR3 length: 13
V gene: TRBV2
D gene: .
J gene: TRBJ2-7
clone size: .
CDR3 DNA: TGTGCCAGCAGTGTAAGCCAAACGTACGAGCAGTACTTC
CDR3 protein: CASSVSQTYEQYF

CDR3 length: 14
V gene: TRBV5-1
D gene: TRBD2
J gene: TRBJ2-2
clone size: .
CDR3 DNA: TGCGCCAGCAGACTAGCGACGAACACCGGGGAGCTGTTTTTT
CDR3 protein: CASRLATNTGELFF

CDR3 length: 13
V gene: TRBV9
D gene: .
J gene: TRBJ1-3
clone size: .
CDR3 DNA: TGTGCCAGCAATTCAGGGTCGGGAAACACCATATATTTT
CDR3 protein: CASNSGSGNTIYF

CDR3 length: 12
V gene: TRBV30
D gene: .
J gene: TRBJ2-1
clone size: .
CDR3 DNA: TGTGCCTGGAGAATACAGGGTTATGAGCAGTTCTTC
CDR3 protein: CAWRIQGYEQFF

CDR3 length: 14
V gene: TRBV28
D gene: .
J gene: TRBJ1-2
clone size: .
CDR3 DNA: TGTGCCAGCAGTCAAACAGTAGCTAACTATGGCTACACCTTC
CDR3 protein: CASSQTVANYGYTF

CDR3 length: 13
V gene: TRBV6-1
D gene: .
J gene: TRBJ2-4
clone size: .
CDR3 DNA: TGTGCCAGCACAGCGGACAGAAAAAACATTCAGTACTTC
CDR3 protein: CASTADRKNIQYF

CDR3 length: 15
V gene: TRBV30
D gene: .
J gene: TRBJ1-5
clone size: few
CDR3 DNA: TGTGCCTGGAGTGTATCGTTCTCTAGCAATCAGCCCCAGCATTTT
CDR3 protein: CAWSVSFSSNQPQHF

CDR3 length: 14
V gene: TRBV6-5
D gene: .
J gene: TRBJ2-1
clone size: .
CDR3 DNA: TGTGCCAGCAGTTACGGAGGGTCCTACAATGAGCAGTTCTTC
CDR3 protein: CASSYGGSYNEQFF

CDR3 length: 16
V gene: TRBV5-6
D gene: TRBD1
J gene: TRBJ2-1
clone size: few
CDR3 DNA: TGTGCCAGCAGTTCCATAACAGGGGGCCCTTACAATGAGCAGTTCTTC
CDR3 protein: CASSSITGGPYNEQFF

CDR3 length: 11
V gene: TRBV28
D gene: .
J gene: TRBJ2-7
clone size: few
CDR3 DNA: TGTGCCAGCAGTTTAGAGTACGAGCAGTACTTC
CDR3 protein: CASSLEYEQYF

CDR3 length: 16
V gene: TRBV7-2
D gene: .
J gene: TRBJ1-6
clone size: few
CDR3 DNA: TGTGCCAGCAGCTTAGCGCCGGGCGACCCCGGAGGACCCCTCCACTTT
CDR3 protein: CASSLAPGDPGGPLHF

CDR3 length: 15
V gene: TRBV18
D gene: TRBD1
J gene: TRBJ1-1
clone size: .
CDR3 DNA: TGTGCCAGCTCAAATTTACAGGGGGAGAACACTGAAGCTTTCTTT
CDR3 protein: CASSNLQGENTEAFF

CDR3 length: 16
V gene: TRBV27
D gene: TRBD2
J gene: TRBJ2-5
clone size: few
CDR3 DNA: TGTGCCAGCCGGACTAGCGGGGGAGGGGGAAGAAAGACCCAGTACTTC
CDR3 protein: CASRTSGGGGRKTQYF

CDR3 length: 13
V gene: TRBV30
D gene: TRBD1
J gene: TRBJ1-2
clone size: once
CDR3 DNA: TGTGCCTGGAGTGTCGGGACAGGGTTTGGCTACACCTTC
CDR3 protein: CAWSVGTGFGYTF

CDR3 length: 14
V gene: TRBV28
D gene: .
J gene: TRBJ1-2
clone size: .
CDR3 DNA: TGTGCCAGCAGTTTGGGGCCCTCCACTGAGGGCTACACCTTC
CDR3 protein: CASSLGPSTEGYTF

CDR3 length: 14
V gene: TRBV7-9
D gene: .
J gene: TRBJ2-3
clone size: .
CDR3 DNA: TGTGCCAGCAGTCCTACGGGGAGCACAGATACGCAGTATTTT
CDR3 protein: CASSPTGSTDTQYF

CDR3 length: 15
V gene: TRBV19
D gene: TRBD1
J gene: TRBJ1-2
clone size: .
CDR3 DNA: TGTGCCAGTAGTCTCGGACAGGGGAGCTACTATGGCTACACCTTC
CDR3 protein: CASSLGQGSYYGYTF

CDR3 length: 16
V gene: TRBV28
D gene: .
J gene: TRBJ2-1
clone size: once
CDR3 DNA: TGTGCCAGCAGCTTTGTCCTGGGGGGCTCCTACAATGAGCAGTTCTTC
CDR3 protein: CASSFVLGGSYNEQFF